Listed below are T cell receptor beta chains from one sample, sequenced in a study of blood T cell repertoires in COVID-19. Only in-frame clones appear in the TCRdb table, and some are missing; sequencing was by immunoSEQ multiplex PCR. The sample consists of a few hundred thousand clones, around nine tenths of them appearing once. Sequenced: peripheral blood. Receptor source: a man aged 35 to 55 who had recovered from COVID-19. The CDR3 runs from the conserved cysteine through the conserved F or W. Fields, in order: J gene, V gene, CDR3 length, D gene, clone size, CDR3 protein, CDR3 DNA. A D gene is named only where the DNA matches it firmly. Clone sizes are given selectively: once, few, many, or a class where the clone is expanded.

>TRBJ2-1|TRBV6-1|14|TRBD2|NA
CASSDGTSGSIRFF
TGTGCCAGCAGTGACGGGACTAGCGGGAGTATTCGGTTCTTC
>TRBJ1-1|TRBV9|14|TRBD1|NA
CASGGRGPVTEAFF
TGTGCCAGCGGGGGAAGGGGGCCTGTCACTGAAGCTTTCTTT
>TRBJ2-7|TRBV4-3|15|NA|NA
CASSQEDYTSYEQYF
TGCGCCAGCAGCCAAGAGGACTATACCTCCTACGAGCAGTACTTC
>TRBJ2-7|TRBV6-2/TRBV6-3|13|NA|NA
CASSFRTPREQYF
TGTGCCAGCAGTTTCCGGACACCCCGCGAGCAGTACTTC
>TRBJ2-1|TRBV15|15|NA|once
CATSRDRSSYNEQFF
TGTGCCACCAGCAGAGATCGGAGCTCCTACAATGAGCAGTTCTTC
>TRBJ2-1|TRBV29-1|16|TRBD2|NA
CSVRTSGTILYNEQFF
TGCAGCGTCCGGACTAGCGGGACCATTCTCTACAATGAGCAGTTCTTC
>TRBJ1-2|TRBV2|16|NA|NA
CASSEGTVLGDYGYTF
TGTGCCAGCAGCGAGGGTACAGTACTTGGGGACTATGGCTACACCTTC
>TRBJ1-6|TRBV6-5|16|TRBD1|NA
CASSYGTGSYNSPLHF
TGTGCCAGCAGTTACGGGACAGGGAGCTATAATTCACCCCTCCACTTT
>TRBJ2-1|TRBV27|14|NA|NA
CASGTPRRLDEQFF
TGTGCCAGCGGGACACCCCGCCGTTTGGATGAGCAGTTCTTC
>TRBJ2-5|TRBV3-1/TRBV3-2|15|TRBD2|NA
CASSQLAGELQAQYF
TGTGCCAGCAGCCAGTTAGCGGGGGAGCTCCAGGCCCAGTACTTC
>TRBJ1-3|TRBV9|15|NA|NA
CASSVGGTGGNTIYF
TGTGCCAGCAGCGTAGGCGGGACGGGTGGAAACACCATATATTTT
>TRBJ2-1|TRBV5-4|15|TRBD2|NA
CASSLYSGTYNEQFF
TGTGCCAGCAGCTTGTATAGCGGGACTTACAATGAGCAGTTCTTC
>TRBJ2-1|TRBV7-5|22|NA|NA
CARSLVGGEGAGGIFGANEQFF
TGTGCCAGAAGCTTAGTCGGGGGCGAAGGAGCGGGAGGAATTTTTGGCGCCAATGAGCAGTTCTTC
>TRBJ2-2|TRBV11-3|15|TRBD2|NA
CASSYLAGGPGELFF
TGTGCCAGCAGCTATCTAGCGGGTGGACCCGGGGAGCTGTTTTTT
>TRBJ2-5|TRBV7-7|15|NA|NA
CASSLGRASSETQYF
TGTGCCAGCAGCTTAGGGAGGGCCTCTTCAGAGACCCAGTACTTC
>TRBJ2-1|TRBV29-1|13|TRBD2|NA
CSGKGLAANEQFF
TGCAGCGGTAAGGGACTAGCGGCCAATGAGCAGTTCTTC
>TRBJ1-2|TRBV6-5|12|NA|NA
CASRTGGYGYTF
TGTGCCAGCAGGACCGGGGGGTATGGCTACACCTTC
>TRBJ2-1|TRBV6-2/TRBV6-3|16|TRBD1|NA
CASSYPPGQLYNEQFF
TGTGCCAGCAGTTACCCGCCGGGACAGCTGTACAATGAGCAGTTCTTC
>TRBJ2-2|TRBV19|15|NA|few
CASNPTRSGTGELFF
TGTGCCAGTAATCCGACTAGGTCGGGCACCGGGGAGCTGTTTTTT
>TRBJ2-7|TRBV27|12|NA|NA
CASSHGPHEQYF
TGTGCCAGCAGTCACGGTCCCCACGAGCAGTACTTC
>TRBJ2-7|TRBV4-3|13|NA|NA
CASSQGQTYEQYF
TGCGCCAGCAGCCAAGGGCAGACCTACGAGCAGTACTTC
>TRBJ2-1|TRBV10-3|17|TRBD2|NA
CAISELGEGPIYNEQFF
TGTGCCATCAGTGAGTTGGGGGAGGGCCCCATATACAATGAGCAGTTCTTC
>TRBJ2-2|TRBV7-2|19|TRBD2|NA
CASSLVWASGNPNTGELFF
TGTGCCAGCAGCTTGGTATGGGCTAGCGGCAATCCGAACACCGGGGAGCTGTTTTTT
>TRBJ2-7|TRBV9|15|TRBD1|once
CASSVEGQGKNEQYF
TGTGCCAGCAGCGTAGAGGGACAGGGCAAGAACGAGCAGTACTTC
>TRBJ2-7|TRBV18|16|NA|NA
CASSPGTGGGAYEQYF
TGTGCCAGCTCACCGGGTACAGGTGGAGGGGCGTACGAGCAGTACTTC
>TRBJ2-5|TRBV7-2|15|NA|NA
CASSLSGWVGETQYF
TGTGCCAGCAGCCTGAGCGGGTGGGTCGGAGAGACCCAGTACTTC
>TRBJ2-2|TRBV24-1|15|NA|NA
CATSDPPGLRGELFF
TGTGCCACCAGTGATCCTCCGGGACTCCGAGGTGAGCTGTTTTTT
>TRBJ1-2|TRBV5-1|14|NA|NA
CASSFGQSNYGYTF
TGCGCCAGCAGCTTCGGACAGTCCAACTATGGCTACACCTTC
>TRBJ1-2|TRBV5-4|13|NA|NA
CASSVGQRYGYTF
TGTGCCAGCAGCGTGGGGCAGCGCTATGGCTACACCTTC